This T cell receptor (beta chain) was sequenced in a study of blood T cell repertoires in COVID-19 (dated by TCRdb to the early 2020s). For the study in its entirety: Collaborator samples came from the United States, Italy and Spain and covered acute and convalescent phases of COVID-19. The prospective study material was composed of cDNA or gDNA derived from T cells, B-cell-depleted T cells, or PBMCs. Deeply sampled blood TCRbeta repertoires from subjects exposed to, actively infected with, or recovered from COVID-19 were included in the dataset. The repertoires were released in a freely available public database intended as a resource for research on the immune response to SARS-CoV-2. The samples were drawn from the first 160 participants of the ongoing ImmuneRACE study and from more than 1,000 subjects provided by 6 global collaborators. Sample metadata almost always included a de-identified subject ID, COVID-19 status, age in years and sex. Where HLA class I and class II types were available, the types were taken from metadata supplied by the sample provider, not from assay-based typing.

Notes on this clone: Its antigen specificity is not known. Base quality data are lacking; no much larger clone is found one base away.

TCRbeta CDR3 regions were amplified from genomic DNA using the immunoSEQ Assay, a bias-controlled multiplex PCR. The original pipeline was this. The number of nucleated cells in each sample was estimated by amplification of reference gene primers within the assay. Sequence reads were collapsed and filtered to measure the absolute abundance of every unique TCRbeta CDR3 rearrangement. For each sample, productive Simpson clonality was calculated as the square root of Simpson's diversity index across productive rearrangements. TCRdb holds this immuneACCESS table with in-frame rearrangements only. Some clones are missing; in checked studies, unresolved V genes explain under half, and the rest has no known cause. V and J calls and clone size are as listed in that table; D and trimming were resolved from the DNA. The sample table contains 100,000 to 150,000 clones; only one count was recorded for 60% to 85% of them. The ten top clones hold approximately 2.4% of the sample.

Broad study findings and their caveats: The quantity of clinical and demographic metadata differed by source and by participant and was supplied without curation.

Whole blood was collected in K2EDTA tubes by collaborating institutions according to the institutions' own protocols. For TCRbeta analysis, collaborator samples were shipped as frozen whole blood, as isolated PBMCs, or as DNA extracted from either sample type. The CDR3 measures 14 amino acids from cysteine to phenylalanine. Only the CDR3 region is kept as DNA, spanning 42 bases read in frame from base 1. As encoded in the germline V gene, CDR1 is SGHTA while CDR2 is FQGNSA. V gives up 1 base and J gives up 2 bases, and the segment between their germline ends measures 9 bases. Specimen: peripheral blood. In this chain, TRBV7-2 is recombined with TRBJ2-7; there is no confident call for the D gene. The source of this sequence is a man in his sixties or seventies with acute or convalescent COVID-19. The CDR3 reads CASSLGPSPYEQYF. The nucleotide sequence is TGTGCCAGCAGCTTAGGGCCCAGTCCCTACGAGCAGTACTTC.